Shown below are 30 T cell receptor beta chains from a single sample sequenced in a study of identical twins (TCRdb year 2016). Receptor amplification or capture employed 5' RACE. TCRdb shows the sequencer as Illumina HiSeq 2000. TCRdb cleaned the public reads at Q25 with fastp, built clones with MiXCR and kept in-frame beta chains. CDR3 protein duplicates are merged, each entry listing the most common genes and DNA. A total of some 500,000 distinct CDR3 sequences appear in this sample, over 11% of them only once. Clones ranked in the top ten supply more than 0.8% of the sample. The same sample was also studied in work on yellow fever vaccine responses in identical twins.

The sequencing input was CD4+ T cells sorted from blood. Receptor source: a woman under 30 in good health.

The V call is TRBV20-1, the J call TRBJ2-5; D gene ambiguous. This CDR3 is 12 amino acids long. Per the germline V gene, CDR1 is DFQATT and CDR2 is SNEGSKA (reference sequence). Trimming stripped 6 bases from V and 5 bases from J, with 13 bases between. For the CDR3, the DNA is TGCAGTGCAGGGCGACTCGCGGAGACCCAGTACTTC. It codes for CSAGRLAETQYF.

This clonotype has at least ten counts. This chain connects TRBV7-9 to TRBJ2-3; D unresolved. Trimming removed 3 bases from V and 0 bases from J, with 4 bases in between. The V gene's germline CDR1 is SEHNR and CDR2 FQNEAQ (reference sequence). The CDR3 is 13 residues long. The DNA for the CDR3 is TGTGCCAGCAGCTTGTTAAGCACAGATACGCAGTATTTT. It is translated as CASSLLSTDTQYF.

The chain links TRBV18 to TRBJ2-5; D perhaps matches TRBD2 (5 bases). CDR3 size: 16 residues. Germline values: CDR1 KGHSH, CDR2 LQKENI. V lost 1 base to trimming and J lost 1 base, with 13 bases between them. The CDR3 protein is CASSPRLGSTQETQYF. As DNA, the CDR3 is TGTGCCAGCTCACCACGGCTAGGGAGTACCCAAGAGACCCAGTACTTC.

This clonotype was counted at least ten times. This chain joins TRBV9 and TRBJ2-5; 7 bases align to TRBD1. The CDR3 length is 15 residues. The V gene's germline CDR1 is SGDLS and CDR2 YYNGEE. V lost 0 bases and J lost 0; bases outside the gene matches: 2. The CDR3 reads CASSVGDRDQETQYF. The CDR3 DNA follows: TGTGCCAGCAGCGTAGGAGACAGGGACCAAGAGACCCAGTACTTC.

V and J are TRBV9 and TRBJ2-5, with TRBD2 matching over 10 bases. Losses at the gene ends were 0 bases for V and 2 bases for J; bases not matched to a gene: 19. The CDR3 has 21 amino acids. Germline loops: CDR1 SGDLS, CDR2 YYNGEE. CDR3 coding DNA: TGTGCCAGCAGCGTAGCTACTAGCGGGGCGCACGGGACAGGATTTCAAGAGACCCAGTACTTC. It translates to CASSVATSGAHGTGFQETQYF.

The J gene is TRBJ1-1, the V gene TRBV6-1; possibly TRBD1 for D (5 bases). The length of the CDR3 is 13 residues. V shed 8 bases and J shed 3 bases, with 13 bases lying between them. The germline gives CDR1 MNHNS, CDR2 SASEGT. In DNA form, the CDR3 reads TGTGCCAGCGGGAGGGGACGGGACACTGAAGCTTTCTTT. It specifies CASGRGRDTEAFF.

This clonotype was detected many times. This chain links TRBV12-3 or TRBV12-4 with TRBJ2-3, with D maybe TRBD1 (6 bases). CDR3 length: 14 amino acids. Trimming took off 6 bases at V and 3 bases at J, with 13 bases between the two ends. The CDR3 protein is CASSPRRGTDTQYF. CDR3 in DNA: TGTGCCAGCAGCCCCCGCAGGGGTACAGATACGCAGTATTTT.

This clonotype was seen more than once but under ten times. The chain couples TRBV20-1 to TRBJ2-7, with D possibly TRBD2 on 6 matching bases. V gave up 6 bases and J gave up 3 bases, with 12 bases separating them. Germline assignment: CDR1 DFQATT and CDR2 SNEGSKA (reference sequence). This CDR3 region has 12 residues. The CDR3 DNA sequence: TGCAGTGCCCCTAACGGGGGCTACGAGCAGTACTTC. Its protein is CSAPNGGYEQYF.

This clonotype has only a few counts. CDR3: CASSGGSGQRYGYTF. CDR3 sequence (DNA): TGTGCCAGCAGTGGGGGTTCCGGACAGAGATATGGCTACACCTTC. The V call is TRBV12-3 or TRBV12-4, the J call TRBJ1-2; possibly TRBD1 for D (6 bases). Trimming removed 5 bases at V and 5 bases at J, with 18 bases between. There are 15 residues in the CDR3.

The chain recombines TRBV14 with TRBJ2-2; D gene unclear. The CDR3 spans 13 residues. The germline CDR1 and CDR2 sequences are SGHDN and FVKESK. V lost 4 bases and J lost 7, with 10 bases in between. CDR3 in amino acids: CASSLKLGGELFF. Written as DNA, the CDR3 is TGTGCCAGCAGCCTCAAGTTGGGCGGGGAGCTGTTTTTT. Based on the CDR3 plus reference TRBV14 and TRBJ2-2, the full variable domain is EAGVTQFPSHSVIEKGQTVTLRCDPISGHDNLYWYRRVMGKEIKFLLHFVKESKQDESGMPNNRFLAERTGGTYSTLKVQPAELEDSGVYFCASSLKLGGELFFGEGSRLTVL.

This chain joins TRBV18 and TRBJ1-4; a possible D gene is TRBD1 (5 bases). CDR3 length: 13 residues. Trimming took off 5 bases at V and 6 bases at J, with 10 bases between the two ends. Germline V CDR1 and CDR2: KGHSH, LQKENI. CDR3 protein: CASSSGTHEKLFF. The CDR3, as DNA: TGTGCCAGCTCATCCGGGACCCATGAAAAACTGTTTTTT.

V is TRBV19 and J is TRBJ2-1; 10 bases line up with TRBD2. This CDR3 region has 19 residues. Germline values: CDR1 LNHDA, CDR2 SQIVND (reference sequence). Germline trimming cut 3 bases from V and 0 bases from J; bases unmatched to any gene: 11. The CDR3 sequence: CASSILSGTSDASYNEQFF. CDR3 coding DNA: TGTGCCAGTAGTATCTTATCCGGGACTAGCGACGCCTCCTACAATGAGCAGTTCTTC.

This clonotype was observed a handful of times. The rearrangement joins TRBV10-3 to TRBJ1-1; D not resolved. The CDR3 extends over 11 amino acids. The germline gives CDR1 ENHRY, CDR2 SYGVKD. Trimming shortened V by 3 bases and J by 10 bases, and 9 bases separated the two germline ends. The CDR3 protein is CAISDQERAFF. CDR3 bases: TGTGCCATCAGTGACCAGGAGCGAGCTTTCTTT.

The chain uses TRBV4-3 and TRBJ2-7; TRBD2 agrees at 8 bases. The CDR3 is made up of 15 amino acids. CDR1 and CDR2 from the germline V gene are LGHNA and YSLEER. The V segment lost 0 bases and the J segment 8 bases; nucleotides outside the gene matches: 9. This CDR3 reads CASSQDSSGSRKQYF. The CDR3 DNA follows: TGCGCCAGCAGCCAAGATTCGAGCGGGAGTAGGAAGCAGTACTTC.

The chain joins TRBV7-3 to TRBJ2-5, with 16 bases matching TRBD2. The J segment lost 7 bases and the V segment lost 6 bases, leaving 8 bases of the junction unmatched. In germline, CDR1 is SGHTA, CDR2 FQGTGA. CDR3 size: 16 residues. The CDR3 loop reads CASSPSGTSGGATQYF. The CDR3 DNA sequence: TGTGCCAGCAGTCCCTCCGGGACTAGCGGGGGGGCGACCCAGTACTTC.

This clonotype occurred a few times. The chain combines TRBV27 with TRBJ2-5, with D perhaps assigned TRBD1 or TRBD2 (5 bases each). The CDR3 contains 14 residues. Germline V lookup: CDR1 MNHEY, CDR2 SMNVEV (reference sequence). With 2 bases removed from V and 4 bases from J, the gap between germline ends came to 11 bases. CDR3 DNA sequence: TGTGCCAGCAGTTTAATCCCGAGGGGAGAGACCCAGTACTTC. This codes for CASSLIPRGETQYF.

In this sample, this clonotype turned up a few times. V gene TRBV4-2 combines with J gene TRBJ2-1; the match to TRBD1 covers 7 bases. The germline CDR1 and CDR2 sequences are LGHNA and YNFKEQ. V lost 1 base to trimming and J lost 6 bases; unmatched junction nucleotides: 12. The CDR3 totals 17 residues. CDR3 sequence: CASSQGATGMYGNEQFF. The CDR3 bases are TGTGCCAGCAGCCAAGGGGCGACAGGGATGTATGGCAATGAGCAGTTCTTC.

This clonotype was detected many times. The CDR3 DNA sequence: TGTGCCAGCTCCTCCCCAAGTAAAGAGACCCAGTACTTC. Amino acid sequence: CASSSPSKETQYF. The J gene is TRBJ2-5, the V gene TRBV28; D is ambiguous. The length of the CDR3 is 13 residues. Germline V gives CDR1 MDHEN, CDR2 SYDVKM. The V end was cut by 8 bases, the J end by 3 bases, with 13 bases between.

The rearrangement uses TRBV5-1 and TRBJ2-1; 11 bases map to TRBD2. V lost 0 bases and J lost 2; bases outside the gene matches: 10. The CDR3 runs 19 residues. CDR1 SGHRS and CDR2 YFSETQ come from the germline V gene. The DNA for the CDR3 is TGCGCCAGCAGCTTGGGGTCTAGCGGGAGGAAAGGGACCTACAATGAGCAGTTCTTC. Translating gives CASSLGSSGRKGTYNEQFF. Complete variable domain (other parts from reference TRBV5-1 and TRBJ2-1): KAGVTQTPRYLIKTRGQQVTLSCSPISGHRSVSWYQQTPGQGLQFLFEYFSETQRNKGNFPGRFSGRQFSNSRSEMNVSTLELGDSALYLCASSLGSSGRKGTYNEQFFGPGTRLTVL.

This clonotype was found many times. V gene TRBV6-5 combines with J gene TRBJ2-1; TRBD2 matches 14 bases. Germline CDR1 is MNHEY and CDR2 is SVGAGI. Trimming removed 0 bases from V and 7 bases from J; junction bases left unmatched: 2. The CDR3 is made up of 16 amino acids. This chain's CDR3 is CASSYSRLAGGNEQFF. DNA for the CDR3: TGTGCCAGCAGTTACTCGAGACTAGCGGGAGGGAATGAGCAGTTCTTC.

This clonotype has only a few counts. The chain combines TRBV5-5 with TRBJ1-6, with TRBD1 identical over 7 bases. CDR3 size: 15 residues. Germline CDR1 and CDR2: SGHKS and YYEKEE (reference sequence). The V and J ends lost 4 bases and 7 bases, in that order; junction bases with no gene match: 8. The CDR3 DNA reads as TGTGCCAGCAGCCCCGGGACAGAGAGAAATTCACCCCTCCACTTT. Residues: CASSPGTERNSPLHF. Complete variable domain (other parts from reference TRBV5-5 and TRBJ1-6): DAGVTQSPTHLIKTRGQQVTLRCSPISGHKSVSWYQQVLGQGPQFIFQYYEKEERGRGNFPDRFSARQFPNYSSELNVNALLLGDSALYLCASSPGTERNSPLHFGNGTRLTVT.

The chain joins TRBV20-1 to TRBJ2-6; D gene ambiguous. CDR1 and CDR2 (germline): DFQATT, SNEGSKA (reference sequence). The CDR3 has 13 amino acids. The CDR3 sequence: CAAQVSGANVLTF. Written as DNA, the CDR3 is TGCGCTGCCCAGGTTTCTGGGGCCAACGTCCTGACTTTC.

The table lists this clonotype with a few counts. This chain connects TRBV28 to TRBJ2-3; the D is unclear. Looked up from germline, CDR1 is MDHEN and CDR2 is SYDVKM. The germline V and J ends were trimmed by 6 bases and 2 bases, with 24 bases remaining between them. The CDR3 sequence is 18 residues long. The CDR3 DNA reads TGTGCCAGCAGCTATTCCCTCTGGGCATTAGGTAACACAGATACGCAGTATTTT. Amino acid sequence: CASSYSLWALGNTDTQYF.

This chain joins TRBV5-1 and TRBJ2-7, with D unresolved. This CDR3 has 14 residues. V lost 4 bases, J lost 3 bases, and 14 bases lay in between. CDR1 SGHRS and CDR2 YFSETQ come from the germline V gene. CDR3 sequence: CASSPDTVIYEQYF. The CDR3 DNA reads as TGCGCCAGCAGCCCTGATACGGTTATCTACGAGCAGTACTTC.

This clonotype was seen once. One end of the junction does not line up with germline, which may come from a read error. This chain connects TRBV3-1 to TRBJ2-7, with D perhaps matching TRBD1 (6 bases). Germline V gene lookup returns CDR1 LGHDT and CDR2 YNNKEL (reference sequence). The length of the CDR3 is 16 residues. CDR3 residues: CACSSAGQRLSYEQYF. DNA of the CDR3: TGTGCCTGCAGCTCAGCCGGACAGCGCCTCTCCTACGAGCAGTACTTC.

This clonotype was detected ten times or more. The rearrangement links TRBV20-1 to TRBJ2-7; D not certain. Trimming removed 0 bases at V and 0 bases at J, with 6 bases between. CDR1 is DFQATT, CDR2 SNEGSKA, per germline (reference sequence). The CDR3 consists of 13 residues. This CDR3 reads CSARDPSSYEQYF. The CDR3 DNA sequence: TGCAGTGCTAGAGATCCGAGCTCCTACGAGCAGTACTTC.

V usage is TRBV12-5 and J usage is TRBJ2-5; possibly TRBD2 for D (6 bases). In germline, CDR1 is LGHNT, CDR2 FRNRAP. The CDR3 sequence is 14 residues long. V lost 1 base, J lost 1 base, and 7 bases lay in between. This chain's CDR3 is CASGLGGVQETQYF. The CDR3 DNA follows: TGTGCTAGTGGTTTGGGCGGGGTCCAAGAGACCCAGTACTTC.

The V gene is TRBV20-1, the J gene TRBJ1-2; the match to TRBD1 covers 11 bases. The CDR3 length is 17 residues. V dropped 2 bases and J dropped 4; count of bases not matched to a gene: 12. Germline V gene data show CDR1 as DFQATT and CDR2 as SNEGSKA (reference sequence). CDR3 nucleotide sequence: TGCAGTGCTAGATCCCCGGGACAGGGGGTATCGCGCTATGGCTACACCTTC. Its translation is CSARSPGQGVSRYGYTF.

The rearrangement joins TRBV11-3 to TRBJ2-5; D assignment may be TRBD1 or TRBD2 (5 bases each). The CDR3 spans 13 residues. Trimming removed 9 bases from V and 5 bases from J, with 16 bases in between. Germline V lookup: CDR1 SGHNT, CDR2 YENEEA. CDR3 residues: CARLTPWGETQYF. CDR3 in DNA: TGTGCCAGGCTGACGCCCTGGGGGGAGACCCAGTACTTC.

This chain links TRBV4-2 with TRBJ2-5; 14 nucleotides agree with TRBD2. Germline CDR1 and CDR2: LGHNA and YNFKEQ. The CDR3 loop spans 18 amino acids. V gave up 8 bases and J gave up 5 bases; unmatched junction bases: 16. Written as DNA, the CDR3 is TGTGCCAGCGGCGCAACCGGGACTAGCGGGGGAGGGCCGGAGACCCAGTACTTC. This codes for CASGATGTSGGGPETQYF.